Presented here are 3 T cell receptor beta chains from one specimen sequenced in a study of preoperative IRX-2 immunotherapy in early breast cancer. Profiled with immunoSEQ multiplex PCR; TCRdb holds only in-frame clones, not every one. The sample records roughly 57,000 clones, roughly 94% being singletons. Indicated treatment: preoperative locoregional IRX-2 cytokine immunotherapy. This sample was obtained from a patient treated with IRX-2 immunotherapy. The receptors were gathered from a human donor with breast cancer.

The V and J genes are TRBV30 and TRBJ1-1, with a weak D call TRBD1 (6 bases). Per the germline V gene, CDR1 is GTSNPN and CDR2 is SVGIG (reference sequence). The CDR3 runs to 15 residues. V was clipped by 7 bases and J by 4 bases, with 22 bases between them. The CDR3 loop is CASYSMGGRGTEAFF. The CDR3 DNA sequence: TGTGCCTCCTACTCTATGGGGGGCCGGGGCACTGAAGCTTTCTTT.

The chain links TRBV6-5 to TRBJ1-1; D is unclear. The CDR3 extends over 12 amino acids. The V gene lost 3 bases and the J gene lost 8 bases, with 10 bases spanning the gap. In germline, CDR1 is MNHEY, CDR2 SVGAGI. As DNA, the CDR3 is TGTGCCAGCAGTTATTGGACGGGAGAAGCTTTCTTT. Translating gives CASSYWTGEAFF.

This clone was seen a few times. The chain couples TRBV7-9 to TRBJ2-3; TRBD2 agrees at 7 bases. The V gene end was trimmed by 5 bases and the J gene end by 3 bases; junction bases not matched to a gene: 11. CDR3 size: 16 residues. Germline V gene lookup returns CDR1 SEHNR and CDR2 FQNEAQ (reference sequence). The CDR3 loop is CASSPGLGGRTDTQYF. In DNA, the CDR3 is TGTGCCAGCAGCCCAGGGCTGGGCGGGAGAACAGATACGCAGTATTTT.